A single TCR beta chain is shown here with its context. The CDR3 consists of 15 residues. The ends were cut back, 4 bases at V and 2 bases at J, with 15 bases in the middle. CDR1 SEHNR and CDR2 FQNEAQ come from the germline V gene (reference sequence). Participants' own reports of clinical history determined their cohort assignment. Recovery meant two consecutive negative NP/OP PCR tests, professional clearance, or resolved symptoms. The sample comes from a study of blood T cell repertoires in COVID-19. Study overall: Acute-phase and convalescent COVID-19 samples originated in the United States, Italy and Spain.

Authors' processing steps: Reference gene primer amplification gave estimated nucleated cell counts. Repertoires were generated with immunoSEQ multiplex PCR, while TCRdb's copy carries only in-frame clones and drops some. The V and J calls and clone size are taken from that table; D and trimming were inferred from the DNA. The sample comprises about 200,000 clones, roughly 90% of which are singletons, and 2% to 2.5% rests with the top ten. This chain links TRBV7-9 with TRBJ2-7, with D possibly TRBD1 on 6 matching bases. Sequences were obtained from PBMCs or T cells enriched from blood (not recorded which). This TCR was recovered from a woman under 40 who had recovered from COVID-19. The CDR3 region is CASSSKNQGPYEQYF. CDR3 nucleotides: TGTGCCAGCAGCTCTAAAAACCAGGGGCCCTACGAGCAGTACTTC.